This T cell receptor beta chain was sequenced during a study of blood T cell repertoires in COVID-19. V shed 10 bases and J shed 10 bases, with 17 bases lying between them. CDR3 length equals 13 residues. Germline CDR1 is MNHEY and CDR2 is SMNVEV (reference sequence). Authors' analysis steps: By means of reference gene primer amplification, nucleated cell counts were estimated. TCRdb's table, derived via immunoSEQ multiplex PCR, lists solely in-frame clones and lacks some. The D gene and trimming were derived from the DNA, and the V and J assignments and clone size from that table. The sample includes a few hundred thousand clones, approximately 84% of them seen just once.

The TCR comes from a woman between 18 and 29 years old who had recovered from COVID-19. The material sequenced was PBMCs or T cells enriched from blood (not recorded which). The chain is built from TRBV27 and TRBJ1-6; D is ambiguous. In DNA form, the CDR3 reads TGTGCCACTTCGTCTGGCAGATCATCACCCCTCCACTTT. The encoded protein is CATSSGRSSPLHF.